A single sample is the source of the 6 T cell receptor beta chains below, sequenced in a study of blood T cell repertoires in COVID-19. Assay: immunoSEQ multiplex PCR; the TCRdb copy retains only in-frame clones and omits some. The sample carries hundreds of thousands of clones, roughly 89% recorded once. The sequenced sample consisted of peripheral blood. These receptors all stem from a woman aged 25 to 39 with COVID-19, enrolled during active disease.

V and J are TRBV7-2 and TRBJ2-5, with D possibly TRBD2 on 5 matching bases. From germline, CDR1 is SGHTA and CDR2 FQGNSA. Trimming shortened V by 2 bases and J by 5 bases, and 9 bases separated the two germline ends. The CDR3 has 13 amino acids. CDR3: CASSLRRVETQYF. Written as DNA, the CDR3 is TGTGCCAGCAGCTTAAGGCGGGTCGAGACCCAGTACTTC.

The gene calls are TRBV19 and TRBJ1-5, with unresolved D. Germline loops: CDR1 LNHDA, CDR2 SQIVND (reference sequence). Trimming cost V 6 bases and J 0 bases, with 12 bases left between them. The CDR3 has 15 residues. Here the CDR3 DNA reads TGTGCCAGTAGCGAGGGTAGGGATAGCAATCAGCCCCAGCATTTT. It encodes CASSEGRDSNQPQHF.

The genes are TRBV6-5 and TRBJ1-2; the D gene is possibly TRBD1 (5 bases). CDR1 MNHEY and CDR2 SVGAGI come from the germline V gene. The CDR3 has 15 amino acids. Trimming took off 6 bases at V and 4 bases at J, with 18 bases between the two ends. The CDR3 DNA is TGTGCCAGCAGGGGCCTGGGGGGTACAAGCTATGGCTACACCTTC. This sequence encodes CASRGLGGTSYGYTF.

CDR3 in DNA: TGTGCCAGCAGCCCTAATAATTCAGCGGGGCCCGACAATGAGCAGTTCTTC. Amino acids: CASSPNNSAGPDNEQFF. The chain is built from TRBV7-2 and TRBJ2-1, with TRBD2 matching 7 bases. The CDR3 totals 17 residues. Per germline, CDR1 SGHTA and CDR2 FQGNSA. Germline trimming cut 5 bases from V and 5 bases from J; bases unmatched to any gene: 15.

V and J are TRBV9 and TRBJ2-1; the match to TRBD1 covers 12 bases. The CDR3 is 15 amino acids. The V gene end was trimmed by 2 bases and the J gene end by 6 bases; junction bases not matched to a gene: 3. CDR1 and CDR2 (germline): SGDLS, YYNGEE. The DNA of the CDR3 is TGTGCCAGCAGCGTCCGGGACAGGGGGCTCAATGAGCAGTTCTTC. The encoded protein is CASSVRDRGLNEQFF.

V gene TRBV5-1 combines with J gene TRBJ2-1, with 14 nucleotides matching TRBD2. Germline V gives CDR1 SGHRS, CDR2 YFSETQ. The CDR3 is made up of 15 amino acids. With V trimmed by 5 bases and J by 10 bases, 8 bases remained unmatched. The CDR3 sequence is CASSATSGGAGEQFF. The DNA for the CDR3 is TGCGCCAGCAGTGCGACTAGCGGGGGGGCCGGGGAGCAGTTCTTC.